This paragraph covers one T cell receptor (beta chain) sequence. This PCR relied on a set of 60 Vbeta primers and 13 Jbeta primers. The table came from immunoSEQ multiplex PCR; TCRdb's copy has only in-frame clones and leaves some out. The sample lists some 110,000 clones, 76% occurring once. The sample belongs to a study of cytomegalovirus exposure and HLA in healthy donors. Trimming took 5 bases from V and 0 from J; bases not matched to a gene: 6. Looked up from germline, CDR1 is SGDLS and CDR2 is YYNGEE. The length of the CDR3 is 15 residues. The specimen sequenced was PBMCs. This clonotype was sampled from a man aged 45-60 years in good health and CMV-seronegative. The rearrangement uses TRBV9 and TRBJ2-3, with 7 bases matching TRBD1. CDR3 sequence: CASSDRVLSTDTQYF. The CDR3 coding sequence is TGTGCCAGCAGTGACAGGGTGTTAAGCACAGATACGCAGTATTTT.